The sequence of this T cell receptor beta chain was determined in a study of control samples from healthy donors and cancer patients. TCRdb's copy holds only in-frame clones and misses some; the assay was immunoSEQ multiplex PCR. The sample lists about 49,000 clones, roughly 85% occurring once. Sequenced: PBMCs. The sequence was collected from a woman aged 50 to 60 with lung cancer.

Written as DNA, the CDR3 is TGTGCCAGCAGGGCAACAGGGAATAATGAAAAACTGTTTTTT. Its translation is CASRATGNNEKLFF. This sequence joins TRBV6-1 and TRBJ1-4, with D perhaps TRBD1 (6 bases). V shed 6 bases and J shed 4 bases, with 12 bases lying between them. The CDR3 loop spans 14 amino acids. From germline, CDR1 is MNHNS and CDR2 SASEGT.